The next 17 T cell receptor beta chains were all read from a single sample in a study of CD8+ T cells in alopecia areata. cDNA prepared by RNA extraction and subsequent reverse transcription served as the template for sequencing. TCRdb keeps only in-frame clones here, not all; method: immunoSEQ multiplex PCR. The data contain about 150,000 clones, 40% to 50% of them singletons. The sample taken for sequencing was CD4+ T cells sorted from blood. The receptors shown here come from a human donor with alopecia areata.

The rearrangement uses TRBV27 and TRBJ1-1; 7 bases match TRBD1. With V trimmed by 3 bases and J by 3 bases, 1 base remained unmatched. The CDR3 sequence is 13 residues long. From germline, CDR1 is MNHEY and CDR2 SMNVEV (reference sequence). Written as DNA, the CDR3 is TGTGCCAGCAGTTTTGACAGGGACACTGAAGCTTTCTTT. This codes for CASSFDRDTEAFF.

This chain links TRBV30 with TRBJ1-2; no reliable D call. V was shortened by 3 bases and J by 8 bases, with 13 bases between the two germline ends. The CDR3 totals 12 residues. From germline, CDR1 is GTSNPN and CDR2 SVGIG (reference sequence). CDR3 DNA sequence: TGTGCCTGGAGGACCCTGTTGCTGGGCTACACCTTC. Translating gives CAWRTLLLGYTF.

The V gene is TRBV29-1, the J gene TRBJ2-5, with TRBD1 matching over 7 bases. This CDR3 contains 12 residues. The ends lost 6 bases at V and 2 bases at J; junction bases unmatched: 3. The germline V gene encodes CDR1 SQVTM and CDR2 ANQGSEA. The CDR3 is CSVPQGQETQYF. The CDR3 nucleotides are TGCAGCGTACCACAGGGGCAAGAGACCCAGTACTTC.

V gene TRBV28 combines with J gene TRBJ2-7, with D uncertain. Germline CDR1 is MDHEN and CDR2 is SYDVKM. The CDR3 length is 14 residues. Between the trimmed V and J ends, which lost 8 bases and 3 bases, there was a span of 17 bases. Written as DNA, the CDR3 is TGTGCCAGCGTAAGGCCTGGCAGCGTCTACGAGCAGTACTTC. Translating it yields CASVRPGSVYEQYF.

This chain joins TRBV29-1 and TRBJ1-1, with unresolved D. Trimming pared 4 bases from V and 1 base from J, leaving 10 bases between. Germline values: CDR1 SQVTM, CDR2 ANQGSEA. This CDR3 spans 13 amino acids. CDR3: CSVVHSTNTEAFF. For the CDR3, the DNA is TGCAGCGTTGTTCACTCGACGAACACTGAAGCTTTCTTT.

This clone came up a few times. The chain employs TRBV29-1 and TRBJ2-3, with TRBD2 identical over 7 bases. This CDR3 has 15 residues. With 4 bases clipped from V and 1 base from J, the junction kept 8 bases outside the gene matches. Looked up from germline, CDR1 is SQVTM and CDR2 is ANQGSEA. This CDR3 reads CSVAPGLPRTDTQYF. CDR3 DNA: TGCAGCGTTGCACCGGGACTACCACGCACAGATACGCAGTATTTT.

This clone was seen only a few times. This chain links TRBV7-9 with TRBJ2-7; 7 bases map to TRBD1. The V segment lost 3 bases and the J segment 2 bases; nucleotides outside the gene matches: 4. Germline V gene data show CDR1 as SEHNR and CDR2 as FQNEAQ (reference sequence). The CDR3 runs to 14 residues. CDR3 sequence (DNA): TGTGCCAGCAGCTTCGGGACAGCTGCCTACGAGCAGTACTTC. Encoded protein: CASSFGTAAYEQYF. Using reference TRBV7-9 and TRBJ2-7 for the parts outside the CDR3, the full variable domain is DTGVSQNPRHKITKRGQNVTFRCDPISEHNRLYWYRQTLGQGPEFLTYFQNEAQLEKSRLLSDRFSAERPKGSFSTLEIQRTEQGDSAMYLCASSFGTAAYEQYFGPGTRLTVT.

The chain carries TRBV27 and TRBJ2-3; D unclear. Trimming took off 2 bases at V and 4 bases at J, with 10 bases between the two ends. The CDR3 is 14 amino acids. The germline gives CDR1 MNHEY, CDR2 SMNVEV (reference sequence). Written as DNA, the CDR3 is TGTGCCAGCAGTTTAGGGGATAACGCAGATACGCAGTATTTT. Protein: CASSLGDNADTQYF.

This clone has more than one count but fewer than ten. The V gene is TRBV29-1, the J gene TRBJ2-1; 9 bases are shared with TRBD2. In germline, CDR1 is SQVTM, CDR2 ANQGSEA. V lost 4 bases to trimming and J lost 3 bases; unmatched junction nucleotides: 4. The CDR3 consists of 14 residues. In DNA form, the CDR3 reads TGCAGCGTTGTCCCTAGCGGGGTCTACAATGAGCAGTTCTTC. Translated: CSVVPSGVYNEQFF.

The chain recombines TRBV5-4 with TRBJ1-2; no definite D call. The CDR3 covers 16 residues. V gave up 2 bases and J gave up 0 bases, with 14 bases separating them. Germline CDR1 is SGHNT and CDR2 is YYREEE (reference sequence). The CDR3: CASSFDPQGANYGYTF. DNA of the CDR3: TGTGCCAGCAGCTTCGACCCCCAAGGAGCTAACTATGGCTACACCTTC.

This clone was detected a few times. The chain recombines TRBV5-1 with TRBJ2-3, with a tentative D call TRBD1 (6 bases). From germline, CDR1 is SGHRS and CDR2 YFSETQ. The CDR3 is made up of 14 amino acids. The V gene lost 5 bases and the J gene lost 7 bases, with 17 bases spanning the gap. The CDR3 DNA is TGCGCCAGCAGGACCGGGACAACTCCTAATACGCAGTATTTT. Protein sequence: CASRTGTTPNTQYF.

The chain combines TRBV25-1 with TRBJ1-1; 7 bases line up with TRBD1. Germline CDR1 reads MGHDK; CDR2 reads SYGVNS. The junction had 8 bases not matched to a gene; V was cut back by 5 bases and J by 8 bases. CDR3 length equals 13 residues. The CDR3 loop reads CASSLNPGQEAFF. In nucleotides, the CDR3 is TGTGCCAGCAGTCTTAATCCGGGACAGGAAGCTTTCTTT.

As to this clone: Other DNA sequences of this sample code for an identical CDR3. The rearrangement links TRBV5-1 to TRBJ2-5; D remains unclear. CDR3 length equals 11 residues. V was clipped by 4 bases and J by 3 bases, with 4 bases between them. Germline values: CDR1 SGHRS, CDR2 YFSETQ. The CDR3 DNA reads TGCGCCAGCAGCCTCAAAGAGACCCAGTACTTC. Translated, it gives CASSLKETQYF.

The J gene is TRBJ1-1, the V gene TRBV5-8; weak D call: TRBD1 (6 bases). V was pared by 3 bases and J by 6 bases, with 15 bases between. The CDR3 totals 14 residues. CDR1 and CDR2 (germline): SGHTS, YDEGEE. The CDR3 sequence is CASSSSTGIPEAFF. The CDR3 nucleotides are TGTGCCAGCAGCTCATCCACAGGGATCCCTGAAGCTTTCTTT.

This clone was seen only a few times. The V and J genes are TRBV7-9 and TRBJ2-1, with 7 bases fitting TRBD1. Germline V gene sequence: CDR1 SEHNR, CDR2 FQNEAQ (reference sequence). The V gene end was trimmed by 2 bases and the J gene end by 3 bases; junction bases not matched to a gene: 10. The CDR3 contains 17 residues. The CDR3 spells CASSLRTGPILYNEQFF. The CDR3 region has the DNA TGTGCCAGCAGCTTAAGGACAGGACCCATACTCTACAATGAGCAGTTCTTC.

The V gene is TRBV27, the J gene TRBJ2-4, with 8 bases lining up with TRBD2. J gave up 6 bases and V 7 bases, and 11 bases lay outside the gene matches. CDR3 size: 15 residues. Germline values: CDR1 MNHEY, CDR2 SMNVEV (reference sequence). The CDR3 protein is CASTQVSLAGNIQYF. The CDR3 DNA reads TGTGCCAGCACCCAGGTTTCGCTAGCGGGAAACATTCAGTACTTC.

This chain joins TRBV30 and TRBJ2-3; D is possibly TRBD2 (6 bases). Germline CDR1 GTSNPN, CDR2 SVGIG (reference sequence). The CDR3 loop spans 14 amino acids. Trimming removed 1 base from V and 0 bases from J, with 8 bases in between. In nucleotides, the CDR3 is TGTGCCTGGAGTGCGGGAGTTAGCACAGATACGCAGTATTTT. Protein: CAWSAGVSTDTQYF.